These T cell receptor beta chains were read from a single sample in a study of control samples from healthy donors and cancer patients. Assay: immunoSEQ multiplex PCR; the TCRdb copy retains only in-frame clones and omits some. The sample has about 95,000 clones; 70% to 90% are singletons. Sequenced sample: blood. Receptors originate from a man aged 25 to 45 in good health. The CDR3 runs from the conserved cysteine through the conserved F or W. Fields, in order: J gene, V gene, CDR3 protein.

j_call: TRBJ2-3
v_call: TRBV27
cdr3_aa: CASRRTSGADTQYF

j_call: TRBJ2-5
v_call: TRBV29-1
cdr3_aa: CSVGSGVQETQYF

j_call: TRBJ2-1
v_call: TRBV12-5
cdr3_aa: CASGRGQVYNEQFF

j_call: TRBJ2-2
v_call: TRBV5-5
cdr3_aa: CASSLRAGGGTGELFF

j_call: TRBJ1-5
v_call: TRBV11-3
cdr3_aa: CASSLNRRQGAYFNQPQHF

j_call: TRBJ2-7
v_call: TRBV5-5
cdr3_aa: CASSTTGDALYEQYF

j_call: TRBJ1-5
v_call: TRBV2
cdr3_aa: CASSPTGASNQPQHF

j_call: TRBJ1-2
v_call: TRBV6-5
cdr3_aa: CASSYKTGNPYGYTF

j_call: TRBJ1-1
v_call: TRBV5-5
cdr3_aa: CASSLNANTEAFF

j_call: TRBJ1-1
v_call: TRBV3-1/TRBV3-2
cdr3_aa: CASSPRDREARPEAFF

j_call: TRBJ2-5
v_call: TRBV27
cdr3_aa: CASSSSWGRQETQYF

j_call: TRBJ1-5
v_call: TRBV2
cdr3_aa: CASSSRGRDQPQHF

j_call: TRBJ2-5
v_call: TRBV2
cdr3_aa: CASSASVETQYF

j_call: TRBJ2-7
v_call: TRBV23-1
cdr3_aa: CASSQGTGERYEQYF

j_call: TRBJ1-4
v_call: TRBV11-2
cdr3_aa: CASSRRDRANEKLFF

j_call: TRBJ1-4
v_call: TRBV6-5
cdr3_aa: CASAIGIRVDEKLFF

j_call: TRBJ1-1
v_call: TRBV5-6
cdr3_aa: CASSLLGQYSTEAFF

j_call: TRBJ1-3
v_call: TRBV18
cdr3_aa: CASSPNLGRGSGNTIYF

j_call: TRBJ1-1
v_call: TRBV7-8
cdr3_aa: CASSKRPGQMNTEAFF

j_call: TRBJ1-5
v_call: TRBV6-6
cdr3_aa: CASKVAGSNQPQHF

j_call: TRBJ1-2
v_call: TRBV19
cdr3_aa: CASSISQVVYGYTF

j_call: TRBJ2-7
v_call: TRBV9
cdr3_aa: CASSVAGDYEQYF

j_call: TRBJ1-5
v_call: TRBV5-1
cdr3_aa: CASSEALNQPQHF

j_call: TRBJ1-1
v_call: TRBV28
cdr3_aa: CASSGQGARSEAFF

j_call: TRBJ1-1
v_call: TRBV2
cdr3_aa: CASIKGGGTEAFF